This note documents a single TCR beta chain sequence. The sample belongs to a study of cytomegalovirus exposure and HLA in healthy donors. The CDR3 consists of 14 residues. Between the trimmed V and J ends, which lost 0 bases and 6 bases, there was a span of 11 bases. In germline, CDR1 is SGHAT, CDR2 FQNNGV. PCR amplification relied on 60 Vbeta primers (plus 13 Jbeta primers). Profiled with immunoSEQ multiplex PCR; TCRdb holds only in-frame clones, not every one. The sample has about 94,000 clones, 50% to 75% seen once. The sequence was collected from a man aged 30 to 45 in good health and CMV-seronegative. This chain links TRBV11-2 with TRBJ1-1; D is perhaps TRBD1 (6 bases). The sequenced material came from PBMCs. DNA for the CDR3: TGTGCCAGCAGCTTAGACGGGGGGCCCGCTGAAGCTTTCTTT. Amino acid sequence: CASSLDGGPAEAFF.